This TCR beta chain was identified in a study of T cell repertoires in cytomegalovirus infection. Study-wide context: In public TCR beta signatures, there were indications of both CMV infection and matching HLA type. Findings of the study overall: Accumulated public TCR beta family frequency recognized individuals carrying CMV together with the relevant HLA. HLA-C-restricted CMV-specific TCR beta clonotypes were dominant in the ex vivo response.

V lost 3 bases to trimming and J lost 10 bases, with 10 bases between them. The length of the CDR3 is 12 residues. MiXCR was run by TCRdb on the reads, yielding one entry per CDR3 protein. The sample consists of roughly 500,000 distinct CDR3 sequences, approximately 17% of them appearing once. In this sample, this clonotype turned up many times. What it binds is not known. This TCR was recovered from a human donor in good health (CMV status not recorded). Some clones in this sample may be carry-over from other donors' samples. The chain recombines TRBV12-3 or TRBV12-4 with TRBJ1-3; no firm D call. The material sequenced was CD8+ T cells from PBMCs. CDR3 protein: CASSFPGRTIYF. CDR3 nucleotide sequence: TGTGCCAGCAGTTTTCCGGGGAGAACCATATATTTT.